A single sample is the source of the 7 T cell receptor beta chains below, sequenced in a study of T cell repertoires in cytomegalovirus infection. TCRdb recomputed calls from the reads with MiXCR, one row per CDR3 protein. Among about 490,000 distinct CDR3 sequences listed, more than 25% were seen once. Sequenced sample: PBMCs. The receptors here all came from a human donor in good health (CMV status not recorded). Some clones in this sample may be carry-over from other donors' samples.

This clonotype was recorded at least ten times. J is TRBJ1-1 and V is TRBV5-5; 9 bases fit TRBD1. V gave up 2 bases and J gave up 4 bases; unmatched junction bases: 3. CDR3 length: 14 amino acids. Germline CDR1 and CDR2: SGHKS and YYEKEE (reference sequence). DNA for the CDR3: TGTGCCAGCAGCTTTGCGACAGGGGGCACTGAAGCTTTCTTT. It translates to CASSFATGGTEAFF.

This clonotype occurred a few times. This sequence joins TRBV28 and TRBJ1-6, with 8 nucleotides matching TRBD1. Germline CDR1 MDHEN, CDR2 SYDVKM. V trimming: 5 bases; J trimming: 5 bases; junction bases outside the gene matches: 8. The CDR3 has 16 amino acids. DNA of the CDR3: TGTGCCAGCAGTCCCCGGACAGGGAGTAATAATTCACCCCTCCACTTT. It translates to CASSPRTGSNNSPLHF.

The chain carries TRBV7-9 and TRBJ2-1; TRBD1 matches 9 bases. Looked up from germline, CDR1 is SEHNR and CDR2 is FQNEAQ (reference sequence). The CDR3 loop spans 16 amino acids. V dropped 4 bases and J dropped 6; count of bases not matched to a gene: 10. CDR3 residues: CASSSGQGKKSNEQFF. The CDR3 region has the DNA TGTGCCAGCAGCTCGGGACAGGGTAAGAAGAGCAATGAGCAGTTCTTC.

This clonotype was counted a few times. The CDR3 reads CSATTGTSVHEQFF. In DNA form, the CDR3 reads TGCAGTGCTACGACCGGGACTAGCGTCCATGAGCAGTTCTTC. The chain couples TRBV20-1 to TRBJ2-1; 10 nucleotides line up with TRBD2. This CDR3 contains 14 residues. CDR1 and CDR2 from the germline V gene are DFQATT and SNEGSKA (reference sequence). V dropped 4 bases and J dropped 8; count of bases not matched to a gene: 8.

The chain has TRBV2 and TRBJ2-2; 11 nucleotides line up with TRBD2. CDR1 is SNHLY, CDR2 FYNNEI, per germline. This CDR3 region has 16 residues. V shed 5 bases and J 4 bases; nucleotides not matched to a gene: 6. The CDR3 loop is CASSQGGLAVTGELFF. Written as DNA, the CDR3 is TGTGCCAGCAGTCAGGGGGGACTAGCGGTCACCGGGGAGCTGTTTTTT.

V gene TRBV19 combines with J gene TRBJ2-5, with D perhaps matching TRBD1 (6 bases). The V gene lost 10 bases and the J gene lost 1 base, with 16 bases spanning the gap. There are 14 residues in the CDR3. Per the germline V gene, CDR1 is LNHDA and CDR2 is SQIVND (reference sequence). CDR3 region: CATRGSWPQETQYF. The CDR3 DNA follows: TGTGCCACCAGGGGTTCCTGGCCCCAAGAGACCCAGTACTTC.

This clonotype was picked up many times. The V gene is TRBV11-3, the J gene TRBJ2-7; a weak D match, TRBD1 (5 bases). The CDR3 runs to 13 residues. Germline V gene sequence: CDR1 SGHNT, CDR2 YENEEA. Trimming took off 5 bases at V and 4 bases at J, with 12 bases between the two ends. CDR3 region: CASSPGPGYEQYV. For the CDR3, the DNA is TGTGCCAGCAGCCCAGGGCCAGGGTACGAGCAGTACGTC.